Listed below are T cell receptor beta chains from one sample, sequenced in a study of control samples from healthy donors and cancer patients. The assay was immunoSEQ multiplex PCR, and TCRdb's table has in-frame clones only and misses some. The profile shows approximately 170,000 clones, approximately 92% of them singletons. Sequenced: blood. The receptors here all came from an older woman in good health. CDR3s include the opening cysteine and the closing phenylalanine or tryptophan. A D gene is named only where the DNA matches it firmly. Expanded clones are given a class, and other clones once, few, many or no size at all.

j_call d_call v_call clone_size cdr3_nt cdr3_aa
TRBJ2-3 TRBD2 TRBV10-2 . TGCGCCAGCAGTGAGAGGCGGGGGGCCCTCACAGATACGCAGTATTTT CASSERRGALTDTQYF
TRBJ1-5 . TRBV10-3 . TGTGCCATCAGTGACAGACGGGAAGATCAGCCCCAGCATTTT CAISDRREDQPQHF
TRBJ1-1 TRBD1 TRBV27 once TGTGCCAGCAGATCCGGACAGGGCAGGGAATCTGAAGCTTTCTTT CASRSGQGRESEAFF
TRBJ2-3 . TRBV4-1 . TGCGCCAGCAGCCAAGCTGCGGGAGATACGCAGTATTTT CASSQAAGDTQYF
TRBJ2-2 . TRBV5-6 . TGTGCCAGCAGCTGGGTGTCGGAGGAGTGGGCCGGGGAGCTGTTTTTT CASSWVSEEWAGELFF
TRBJ1-5 . TRBV6-5 . TGTGCCAGCAGCTACCGGGCCCCAGGAGGTCAGCCCCAGCATTTT CASSYRAPGGQPQHF
TRBJ1-2 . TRBV4-2 . TGTGCCAGCAGCCAAGATGAGGAGGGGTCGACACACTATGGCTACACCTTC CASSQDEEGSTHYGYTF
TRBJ2-5 TRBD1 TRBV30 . TGTGCCCAACAGGGGAATCCCAAAGAGACCCAGTACTTC CAQQGNPKETQYF
TRBJ2-1 TRBD2 TRBV5-6 once TGTGCCAGCAGCGCCCTGACTAGCGGGGGCCACAATGAGCAGTTCTTC CASSALTSGGHNEQFF
TRBJ2-5 TRBD1 TRBV7-3 . TGTGCCAGCAGCTTAAACCAGGGACAGGGGGCGGGAGAGACCCAGTACTTC CASSLNQGQGAGETQYF
TRBJ1-6 . TRBV7-8 . TGTGCCAGCAGCGTAACCCCTGGAAGGAGTTCACCCCTCCACTTT CASSVTPGRSSPLHF
TRBJ1-1 . TRBV7-2 . TGTGCCAGCAGCTTAACTTTCACGGGGAGTATGGCTTTCTTT CASSLTFTGSMAFF